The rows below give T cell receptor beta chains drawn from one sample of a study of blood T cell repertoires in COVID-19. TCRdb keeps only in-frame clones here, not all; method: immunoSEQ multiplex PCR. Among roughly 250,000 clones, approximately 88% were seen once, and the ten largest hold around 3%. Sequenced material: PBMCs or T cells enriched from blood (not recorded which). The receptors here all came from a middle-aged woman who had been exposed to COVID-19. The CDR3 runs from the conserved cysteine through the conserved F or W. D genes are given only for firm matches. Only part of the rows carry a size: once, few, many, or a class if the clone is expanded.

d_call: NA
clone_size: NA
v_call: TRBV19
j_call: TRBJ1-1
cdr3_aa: CASSLQAVGTEAFF
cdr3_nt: TGTGCCAGTAGTTTACAGGCAGTGGGGACTGAAGCTTTCTTT

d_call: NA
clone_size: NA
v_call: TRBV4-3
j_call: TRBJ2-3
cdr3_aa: CASSQDGSPDTQYF
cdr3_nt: TGCGCCAGCAGCCAAGATGGGAGTCCAGATACGCAGTATTTT

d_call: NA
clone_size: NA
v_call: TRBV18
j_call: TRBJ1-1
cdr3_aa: CATQTIGANTEAFF
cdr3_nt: TGTGCCACCCAAACTATTGGGGCGAACACTGAAGCTTTCTTT

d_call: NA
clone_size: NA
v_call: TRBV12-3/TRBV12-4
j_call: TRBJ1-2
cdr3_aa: CASSPQGNYGYTF
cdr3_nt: TGTGCCAGCAGTCCTCAGGGGAACTATGGCTACACCTTC

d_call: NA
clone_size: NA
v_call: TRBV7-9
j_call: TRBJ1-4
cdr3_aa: CASSLGAGNEKLFF
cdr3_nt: TGTGCCAGCAGCTTAGGGGCGGGGAATGAAAAACTGTTTTTT

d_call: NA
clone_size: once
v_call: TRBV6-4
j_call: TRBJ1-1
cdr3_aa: CASSDKINTEAFF
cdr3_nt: TGTGCCAGCAGTGATAAAATAAACACTGAAGCTTTCTTT

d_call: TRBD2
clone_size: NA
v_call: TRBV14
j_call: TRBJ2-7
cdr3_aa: CASSHPRGSGGYEQYF
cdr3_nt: TGTGCCAGCAGCCACCCCCGGGGTAGCGGGGGCTACGAGCAGTACTTC

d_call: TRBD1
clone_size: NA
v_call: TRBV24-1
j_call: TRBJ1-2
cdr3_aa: CATSDNGQGARYTF
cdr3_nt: TGTGCCACCAGTGATAATGGACAGGGTGCCCGCTACACCTTC

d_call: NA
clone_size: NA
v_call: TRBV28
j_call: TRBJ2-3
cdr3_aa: CASSLCPGTDTQYF
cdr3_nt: TGTGCCAGCAGTTTATGCCCGGGCACAGATACGCAGTATTTT

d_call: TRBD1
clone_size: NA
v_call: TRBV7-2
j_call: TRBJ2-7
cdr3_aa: CASSFRDRGPYEQYF
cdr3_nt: TGTGCCAGCAGCTTCCGGGACAGGGGCCCCTACGAGCAGTACTTC

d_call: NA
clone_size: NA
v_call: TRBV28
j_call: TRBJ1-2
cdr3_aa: CASIGSRNYGYTF
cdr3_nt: TGTGCCAGCATCGGGTCTAGAAACTATGGCTACACCTTC

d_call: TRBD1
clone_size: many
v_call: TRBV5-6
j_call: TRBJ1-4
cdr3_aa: CASSNRDRDPTNEKLFF
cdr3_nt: TGTGCCAGCAGCAACCGGGACAGGGACCCAACTAATGAAAAACTGTTTTTT

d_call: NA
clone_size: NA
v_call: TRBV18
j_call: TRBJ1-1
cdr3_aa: CASSPSGPTGNTEAFF
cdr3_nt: TGTGCCAGCTCACCAAGCGGGCCCACGGGGAACACTGAAGCTTTCTTT

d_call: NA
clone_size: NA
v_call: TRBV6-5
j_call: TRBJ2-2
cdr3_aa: CASRRTNIAGELFF
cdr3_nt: TGTGCCAGCCGGAGGACCAACATCGCCGGGGAGCTGTTTTTT

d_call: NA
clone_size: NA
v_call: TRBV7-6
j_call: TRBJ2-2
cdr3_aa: CASSKTRKTGELFF
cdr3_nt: TGTGCCAGCAGCAAGACCAGGAAAACCGGGGAGCTGTTTTTT

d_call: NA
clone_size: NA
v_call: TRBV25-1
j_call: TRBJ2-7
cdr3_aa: CASSDVGTRSSYEQYF
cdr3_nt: TGTGCCAGCAGTGATGTGGGGACAAGGAGCTCCTACGAGCAGTACTTC

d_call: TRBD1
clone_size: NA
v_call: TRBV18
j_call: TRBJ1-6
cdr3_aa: CASSPDRGQGSPLHF
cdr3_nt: TGTGCCAGCTCACCAGACAGGGGGCAAGGTTCACCCCTCCACTTT

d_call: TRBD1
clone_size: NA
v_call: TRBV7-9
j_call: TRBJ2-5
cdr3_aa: CASSLTGTGGRETQYF
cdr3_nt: TGTGCCAGCAGCCTTACCGGGACAGGGGGCCGTGAGACCCAGTACTTC

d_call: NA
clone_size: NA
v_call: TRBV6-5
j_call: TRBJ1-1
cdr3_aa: CASSQGARAFF
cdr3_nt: TGTGCCAGCAGCCAAGGGGCGAGAGCTTTCTTT

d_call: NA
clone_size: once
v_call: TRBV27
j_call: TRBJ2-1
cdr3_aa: CASSPLVSYEQFF
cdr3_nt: TGTGCCAGCAGTCCCCTTGTGAGCTATGAGCAGTTCTTC

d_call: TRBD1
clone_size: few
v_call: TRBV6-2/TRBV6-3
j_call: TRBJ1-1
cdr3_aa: CASSYVRTGWNTEAFF
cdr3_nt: TGTGCCAGCAGTTACGTGAGGACAGGGTGGAACACTGAAGCTTTCTTT

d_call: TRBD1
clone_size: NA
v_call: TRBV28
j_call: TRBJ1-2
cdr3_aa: CASSRPEGANYGYTF
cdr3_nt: TGTGCCAGCAGCCGCCCGGAGGGGGCAAACTATGGCTACACCTTC

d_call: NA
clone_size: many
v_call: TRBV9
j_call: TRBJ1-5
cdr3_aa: CASSPAGGANQPQHF
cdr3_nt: TGTGCCAGCAGCCCGGCGGGGGGGGCGAATCAGCCCCAGCATTTT

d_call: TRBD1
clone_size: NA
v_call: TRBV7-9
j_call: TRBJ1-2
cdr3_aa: CASSQNDRAYGYTF
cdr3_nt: TGTGCCAGCAGCCAAAACGACAGGGCCTATGGCTACACCTTC

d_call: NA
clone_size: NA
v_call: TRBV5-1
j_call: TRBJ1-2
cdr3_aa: CASSLPGEGYTF
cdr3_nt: TGCGCCAGCAGCTTGCCCGGGGAAGGCTACACCTTC

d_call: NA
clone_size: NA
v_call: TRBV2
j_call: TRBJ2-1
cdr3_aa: CASSWTQNHNEQFF
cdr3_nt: TGTGCCAGCAGTTGGACACAAAACCACAATGAGCAGTTCTTC

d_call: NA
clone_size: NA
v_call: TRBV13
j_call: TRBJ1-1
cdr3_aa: CASSLRVHTEAFF
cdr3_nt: TGTGCCAGCAGCTTACGGGTTCACACTGAAGCTTTCTTT

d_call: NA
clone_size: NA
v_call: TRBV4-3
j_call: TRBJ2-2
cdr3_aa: CASSQVRDTGELFF
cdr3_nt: TGCGCCAGCAGCCAAGTCCGCGACACCGGGGAGCTGTTTTTT

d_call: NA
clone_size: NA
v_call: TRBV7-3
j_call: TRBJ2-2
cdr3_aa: CASSFTPGSGELFF
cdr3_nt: TGTGCCAGCAGCTTCACCCCCGGGAGCGGGGAGCTGTTTTTT

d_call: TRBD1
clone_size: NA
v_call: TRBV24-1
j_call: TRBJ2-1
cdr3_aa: CATSDTTGGIYNEQFF
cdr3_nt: TGTGCCACCAGTGATACAACAGGGGGCATTTACAATGAGCAGTTCTTC

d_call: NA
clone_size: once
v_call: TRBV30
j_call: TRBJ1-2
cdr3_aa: CAWSMEGNYGYTF
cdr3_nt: TGTGCCTGGAGTATGGAGGGAAACTATGGCTACACCTTC